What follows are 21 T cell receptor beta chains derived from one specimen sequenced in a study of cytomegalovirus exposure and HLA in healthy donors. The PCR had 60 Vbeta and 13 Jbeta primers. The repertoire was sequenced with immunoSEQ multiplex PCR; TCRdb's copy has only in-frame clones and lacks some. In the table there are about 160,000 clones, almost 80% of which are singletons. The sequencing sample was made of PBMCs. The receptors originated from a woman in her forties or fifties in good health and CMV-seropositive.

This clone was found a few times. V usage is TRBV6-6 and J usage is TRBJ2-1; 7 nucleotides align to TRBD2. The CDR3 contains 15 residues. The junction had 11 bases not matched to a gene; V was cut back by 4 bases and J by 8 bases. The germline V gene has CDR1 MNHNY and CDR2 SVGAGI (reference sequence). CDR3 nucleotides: TGTGCCAGCAGTTCTAGCGCGGGGGAGCGTTATGAGCAGTTCTTC. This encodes CASSSSAGERYEQFF.

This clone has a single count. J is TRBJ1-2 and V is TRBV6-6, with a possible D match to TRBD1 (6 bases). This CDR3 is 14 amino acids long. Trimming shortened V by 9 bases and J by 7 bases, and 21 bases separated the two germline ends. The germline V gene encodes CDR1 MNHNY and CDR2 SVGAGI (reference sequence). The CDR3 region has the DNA TGTGCCAGTCAAGGACAGTTTTTGGTCTCTGGCTACACCTTC. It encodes CASQGQFLVSGYTF.

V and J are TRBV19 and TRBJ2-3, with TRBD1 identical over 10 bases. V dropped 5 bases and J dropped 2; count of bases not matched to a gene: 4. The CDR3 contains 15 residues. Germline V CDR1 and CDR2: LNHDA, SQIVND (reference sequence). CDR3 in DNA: TGTGCCAGTAGTGACAGGGGGCCGTACACAGATACGCAGTATTTT. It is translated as CASSDRGPYTDTQYF.

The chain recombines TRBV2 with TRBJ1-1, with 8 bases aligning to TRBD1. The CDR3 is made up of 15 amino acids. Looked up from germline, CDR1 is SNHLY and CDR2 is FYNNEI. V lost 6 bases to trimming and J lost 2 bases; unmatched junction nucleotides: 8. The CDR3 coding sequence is TGTGCCAGCAGCATGGACAGGGTGGGTAACACTGAAGCTTTCTTT. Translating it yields CASSMDRVGNTEAFF.

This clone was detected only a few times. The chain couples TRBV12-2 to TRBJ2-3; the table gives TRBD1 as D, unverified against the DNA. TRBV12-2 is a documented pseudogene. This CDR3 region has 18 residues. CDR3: CASRLGTGRVPSTDTQYF. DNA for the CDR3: TGTGCAAGTCGCTTAGGGACAGGGCGGGTCCCTAGCACAGATACGCAGTATTTT.

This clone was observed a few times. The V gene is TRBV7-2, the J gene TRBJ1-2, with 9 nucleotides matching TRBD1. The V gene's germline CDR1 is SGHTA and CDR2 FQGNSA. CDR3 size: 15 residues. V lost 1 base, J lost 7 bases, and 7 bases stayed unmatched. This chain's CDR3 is CASSLGGQGGGGYTF. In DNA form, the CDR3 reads TGTGCCAGCAGCTTAGGGGGACAGGGAGGTGGTGGCTACACCTTC.

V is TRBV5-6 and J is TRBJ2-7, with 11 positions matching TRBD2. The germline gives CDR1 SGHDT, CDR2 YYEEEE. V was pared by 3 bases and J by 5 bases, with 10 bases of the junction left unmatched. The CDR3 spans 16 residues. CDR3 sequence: CASSWSGTSGIHEQYF. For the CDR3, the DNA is TGTGCCAGCAGCTGGTCCGGGACTAGCGGAATACACGAGCAGTACTTC. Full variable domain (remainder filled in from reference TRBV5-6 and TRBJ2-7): DAGVTQSPTHLIKTRGQQVTLRCSPKSGHDTVSWYQQALGQGPQFIFQYYEEEERQRGNFPDRFSGHQFPNYSSELNVNALLLGDSALYLCASSWSGTSGIHEQYFGPGTRLTVT.

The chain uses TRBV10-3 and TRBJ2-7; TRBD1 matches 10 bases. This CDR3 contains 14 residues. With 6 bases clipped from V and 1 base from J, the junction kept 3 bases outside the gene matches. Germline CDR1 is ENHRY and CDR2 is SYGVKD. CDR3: CAISPGQGSYEQYF. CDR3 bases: TGTGCCATCAGCCCGGGACAGGGGTCCTACGAGCAGTACTTC.

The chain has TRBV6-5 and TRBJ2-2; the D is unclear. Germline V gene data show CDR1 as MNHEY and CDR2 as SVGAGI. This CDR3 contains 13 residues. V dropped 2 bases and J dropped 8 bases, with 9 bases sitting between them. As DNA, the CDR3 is TGTGCCAGCAGTTACGTCCCCGGGGGGGAGCTGTTTTTT. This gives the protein CASSYVPGGELFF.

CDR3 nucleotide sequence: TGTGCCAGCAGCCTATCCTTTTATCAGCCCCAGCATTTT. This translates into CASSLSFYQPQHF. This rearrangement joins TRBV27 to TRBJ1-5; D is unresolved. The CDR3 is 13 amino acids. V was clipped by 6 bases and J by 5 bases, with 11 bases between them. Looked up from germline, CDR1 is MNHEY and CDR2 is SMNVEV (reference sequence).

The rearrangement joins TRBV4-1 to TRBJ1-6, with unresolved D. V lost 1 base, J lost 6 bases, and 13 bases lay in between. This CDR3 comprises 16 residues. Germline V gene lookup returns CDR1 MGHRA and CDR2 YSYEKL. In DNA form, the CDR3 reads TGCGCCAGCAGCCAAGTTTCTCAGCAGCGTAATTCACCCCTCCACTTT. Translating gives CASSQVSQQRNSPLHF.

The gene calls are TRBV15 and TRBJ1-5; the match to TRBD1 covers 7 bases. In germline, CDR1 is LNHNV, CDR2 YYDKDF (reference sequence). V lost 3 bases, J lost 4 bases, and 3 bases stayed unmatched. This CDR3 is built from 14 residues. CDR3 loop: CATSRDRSNQPQHF. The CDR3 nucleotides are TGTGCCACCAGCAGGGACAGGAGTAATCAGCCCCAGCATTTT.

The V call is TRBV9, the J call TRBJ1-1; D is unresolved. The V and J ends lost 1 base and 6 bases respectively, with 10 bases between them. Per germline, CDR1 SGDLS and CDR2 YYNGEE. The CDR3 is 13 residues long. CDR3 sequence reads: CASSVPGRAEAFF. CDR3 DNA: TGTGCCAGCAGCGTACCGGGTCGAGCTGAAGCTTTCTTT.

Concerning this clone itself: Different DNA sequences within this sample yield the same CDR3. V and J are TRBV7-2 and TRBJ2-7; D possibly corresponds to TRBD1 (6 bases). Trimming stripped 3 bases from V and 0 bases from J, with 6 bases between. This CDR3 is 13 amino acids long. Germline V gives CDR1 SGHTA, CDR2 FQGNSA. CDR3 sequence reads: CASSLDSSYEQYF. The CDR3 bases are TGTGCCAGCAGCTTGGACAGCTCCTACGAGCAGTACTTC. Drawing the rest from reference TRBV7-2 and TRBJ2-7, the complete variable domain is GAGVSQSPSNKVTEKGKDVELRCDPISGHTALYWYRQSLGQGLEFLIYFQGNSAPDKSGLPSDRFSAERTGGSVSTLTIQRTQQEDSAVYLCASSLDSSYEQYFGPGTRLTVT.

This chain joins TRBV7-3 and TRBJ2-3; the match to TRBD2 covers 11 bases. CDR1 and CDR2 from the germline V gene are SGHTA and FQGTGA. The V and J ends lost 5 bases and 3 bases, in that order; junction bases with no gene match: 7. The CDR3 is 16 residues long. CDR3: CASSPLLAGGTDTQYF. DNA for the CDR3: TGTGCCAGCAGCCCCCTTCTAGCGGGAGGAACAGATACGCAGTATTTT.

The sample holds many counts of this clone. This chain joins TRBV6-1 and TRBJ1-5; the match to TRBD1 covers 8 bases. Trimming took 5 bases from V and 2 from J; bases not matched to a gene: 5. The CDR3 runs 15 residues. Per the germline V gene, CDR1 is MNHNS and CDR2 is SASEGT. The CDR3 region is CASSNGQGGNQPQHF. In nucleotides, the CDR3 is TGTGCCAGCAGTAATGGACAGGGCGGCAATCAGCCCCAGCATTTT.

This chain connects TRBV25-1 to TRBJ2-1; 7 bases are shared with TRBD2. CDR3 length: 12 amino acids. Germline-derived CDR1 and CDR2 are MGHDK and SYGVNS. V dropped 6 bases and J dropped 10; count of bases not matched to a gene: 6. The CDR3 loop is CASRPQGGEQFF. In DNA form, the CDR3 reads TGTGCCAGCAGGCCCCAGGGAGGGGAGCAGTTCTTC.

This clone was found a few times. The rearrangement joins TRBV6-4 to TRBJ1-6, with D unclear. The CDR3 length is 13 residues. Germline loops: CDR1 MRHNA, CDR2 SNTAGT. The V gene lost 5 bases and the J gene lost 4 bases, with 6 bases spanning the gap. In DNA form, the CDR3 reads TGTGCCAGCAGTATACAGTATAATTCACCCCTCCACTTT. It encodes CASSIQYNSPLHF.

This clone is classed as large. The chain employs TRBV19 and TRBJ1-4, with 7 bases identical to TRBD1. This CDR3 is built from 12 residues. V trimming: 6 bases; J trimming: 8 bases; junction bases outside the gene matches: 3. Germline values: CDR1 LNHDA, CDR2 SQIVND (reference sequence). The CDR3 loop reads CASRTGWEKLFF. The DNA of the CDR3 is TGTGCCAGTAGGACAGGGTGGGAAAAACTGTTTTTT.

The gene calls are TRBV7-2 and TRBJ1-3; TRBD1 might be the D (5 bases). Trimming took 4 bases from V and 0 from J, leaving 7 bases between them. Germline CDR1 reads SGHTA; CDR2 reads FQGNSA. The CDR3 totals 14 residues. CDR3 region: CASSSQVSGNTIYF. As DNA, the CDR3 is TGTGCCAGCAGCTCACAGGTCTCTGGAAACACCATATATTTT.

This CDR3 is CASSQNRGPDTEAFF. For the CDR3, the DNA is TGCGCCAGCAGCCAAAACAGGGGGCCAGACACTGAAGCTTTCTTT. The chain employs TRBV4-3 and TRBJ1-1, with 9 bases fitting TRBD1. The V segment lost 2 bases and the J segment 3 bases; nucleotides outside the gene matches: 4. This CDR3 region has 15 residues. Germline V CDR1 and CDR2: LGHNA, YSLEER.